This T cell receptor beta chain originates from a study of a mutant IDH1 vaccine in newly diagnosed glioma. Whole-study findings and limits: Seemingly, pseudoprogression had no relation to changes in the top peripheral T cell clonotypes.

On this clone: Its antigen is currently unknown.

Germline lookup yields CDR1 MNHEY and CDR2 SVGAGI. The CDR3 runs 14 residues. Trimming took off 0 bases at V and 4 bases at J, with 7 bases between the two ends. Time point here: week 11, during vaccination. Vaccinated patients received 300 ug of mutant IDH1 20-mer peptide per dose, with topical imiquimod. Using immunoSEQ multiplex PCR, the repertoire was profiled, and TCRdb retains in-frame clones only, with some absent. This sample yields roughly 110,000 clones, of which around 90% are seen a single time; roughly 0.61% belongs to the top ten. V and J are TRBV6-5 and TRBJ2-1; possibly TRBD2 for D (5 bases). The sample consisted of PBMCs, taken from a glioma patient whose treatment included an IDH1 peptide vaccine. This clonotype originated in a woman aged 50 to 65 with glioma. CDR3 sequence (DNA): TGTGCCAGCAGTTACTCGAGGGTTTACAATGAGCAGTTCTTC. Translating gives CASSYSRVYNEQFF.